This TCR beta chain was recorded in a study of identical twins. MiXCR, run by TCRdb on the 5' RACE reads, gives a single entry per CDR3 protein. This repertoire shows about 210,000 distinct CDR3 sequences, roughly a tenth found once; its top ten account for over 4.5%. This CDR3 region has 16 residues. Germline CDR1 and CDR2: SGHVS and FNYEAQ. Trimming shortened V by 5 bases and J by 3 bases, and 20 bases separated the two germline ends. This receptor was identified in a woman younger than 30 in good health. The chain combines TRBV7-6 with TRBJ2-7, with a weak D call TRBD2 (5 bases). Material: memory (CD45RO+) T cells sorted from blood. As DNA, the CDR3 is TGTGCCAGCAGCCCCCCCCCGACACCAGCGGTCTACGAGCAGTACTTC. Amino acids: CASSPPPTPAVYEQYF.